Below are 23 T cell receptor beta chains sequenced from a single sample in a study of shared clonotypes between healthy human individuals. Data came from immunoSEQ multiplex PCR; TCRdb stores just in-frame clones and leaves some out. The sample gives 530,000 or so clones, 75% to 80% of which show up once; under 15% is in the top ten. Material: PBMCs. The receptor set was obtained from a woman aged 40 to 50 in good health. Some clones in this sample may be carry-over from other donors' samples.

The chain uses TRBV19 and TRBJ2-7, with a weak D call TRBD2 (6 bases). Germline loops: CDR1 LNHDA, CDR2 SQIVND (reference sequence). Trimming cost V 4 bases and J 2 bases, with 12 bases left between them. The CDR3 covers 14 residues. In DNA, the CDR3 is TGTGCCAGTAGTAAGGGACTCCCTCCCTACGAGCAGTACTTC. This sequence encodes CASSKGLPPYEQYF.

This sequence joins TRBV15 and TRBJ1-2, with D unresolved. The CDR3 runs to 14 residues. V was trimmed by 2 bases and J by 4 bases, leaving 11 bases between them. Germline CDR1 LNHNV, CDR2 YYDKDF (reference sequence). CDR3 amino acids: CATSRPLEPYGYTF. CDR3 sequence (DNA): TGTGCCACCAGCAGACCCCTAGAACCCTATGGCTACACCTTC.

The rearrangement uses TRBV27 and TRBJ2-6, with D possibly matching TRBD1 (5 bases). V was trimmed by 5 bases and J by 4 bases, leaving 12 bases between them. The germline V gene has CDR1 MNHEY and CDR2 SMNVEV (reference sequence). The CDR3 is made up of 15 amino acids. This CDR3 is CASSLDRQGANVLTF. The CDR3 DNA sequence: TGTGCCAGCAGTCTCGACAGACAAGGGGCCAACGTCCTGACTTTC.

The chain employs TRBV27 and TRBJ2-5; 8 bases are a match to TRBD1. The CDR3 totals 14 residues. In germline, CDR1 is MNHEY, CDR2 SMNVEV (reference sequence). V was pared by 5 bases and J by 1 base, with 3 bases of the junction left unmatched. The CDR3 sequence: CASSNTGGQETQYF. Here the CDR3 DNA reads TGTGCCAGCAGTAACACAGGGGGCCAAGAGACCCAGTACTTC.

This chain connects TRBV7-2 to TRBJ2-7; 9 nucleotides agree with TRBD1. V lost 1 base and J lost 7; bases outside the gene matches: 8. This CDR3 spans 15 amino acids. CDR1 SGHTA and CDR2 FQGNSA come from the germline V gene. The CDR3 here is CASSLGGTGLREQYF. In DNA, the CDR3 is TGTGCCAGCAGCTTAGGGGGGACAGGGCTGAGGGAGCAGTACTTC.

The V gene is TRBV28, the J gene TRBJ2-7; a possible D gene is TRBD1 (6 bases). Between the trimmed V and J ends, which lost 3 bases and 2 bases, there was a span of 17 bases. This CDR3 spans 16 amino acids. Germline CDR1 is MDHEN and CDR2 is SYDVKM. The CDR3 nucleotides read TGTGCCAGCAGTTTCTCCTCTGGGCAGGGGACCTACGAGCAGTACTTC. Protein sequence: CASSFSSGQGTYEQYF.

The CDR3 is CASSRLEENTGELFF. The CDR3 DNA sequence: TGTGCCAGCAGCCGACTAGAGGAGAACACCGGGGAGCTGTTTTTT. The J gene is TRBJ2-2, the V gene TRBV6-5, with D possibly TRBD2 on 6 matching bases. Germline loops: CDR1 MNHEY, CDR2 SVGAGI. The CDR3 runs to 15 residues. Trimming stripped 6 bases from V and 1 base from J, with 12 bases between.

The chain joins TRBV28 to TRBJ1-5; 9 nucleotides line up with TRBD1. The germline V gene has CDR1 MDHEN and CDR2 SYDVKM. The CDR3 is 15 residues long. Germline trimming cut 7 bases from V and 6 bases from J; bases unmatched to any gene: 10. The CDR3 is CASTPPGQGFQPQHF. The CDR3 DNA is TGTGCCAGCACCCCCCCGGGACAGGGCTTTCAGCCCCAGCATTTT.

As regards this clone: Within the sample, other DNA sequences also encode this same CDR3. This chain uses TRBV9 with TRBJ2-3; TRBD2 is a possible D gene (5 bases). CDR3 size: 15 residues. Between the trimmed V and J ends, which lost 0 bases and 0 bases, there was a span of 8 bases. Germline loops: CDR1 SGDLS, CDR2 YYNGEE. The DNA for the CDR3 is TGTGCCAGCAGCGTAGGCGGCGGGAGCACAGATACGCAGTATTTT. Translating gives CASSVGGGSTDTQYF.

The chain joins TRBV6-6 to TRBJ2-1; D not certain. This CDR3 is built from 14 residues. Germline values: CDR1 MNHNY, CDR2 SVGAGI (reference sequence). V shed 8 bases and J shed 4 bases, with 15 bases lying between them. This CDR3 is CASRPETAYNEQFF. For the CDR3, the DNA is TGTGCCAGCCGGCCCGAGACGGCTTACAATGAGCAGTTCTTC.

The chain uses TRBV29-1 and TRBJ2-2; 7 bases map to TRBD2. Per germline, CDR1 SQVTM and CDR2 ANQGSEA. V lost 6 bases to trimming and J lost 2 bases; unmatched junction nucleotides: 9. The CDR3 has 15 residues. The CDR3 nucleotides are TGCAGCGTCCACATCGGGGGGTCCAACACCGGGGAGCTGTTTTTT. This codes for CSVHIGGSNTGELFF.

The chain recombines TRBV6-5 with TRBJ2-2, with 8 nucleotides matching TRBD2. CDR1 and CDR2 (germline): MNHEY, SVGAGI. This CDR3 is 15 amino acids long. With 4 bases clipped from V and 4 bases from J, the junction kept 5 bases outside the gene matches. Here the CDR3 reads CASSSGRAFTGELFF. CDR3 sequence (DNA): TGTGCCAGCAGTTCCGGGAGGGCCTTCACCGGGGAGCTGTTTTTT.

The chain uses TRBV19 and TRBJ1-5; TRBD1 might be the D (5 bases). V was pared by 3 bases and J by 3 bases, with 9 bases between. Germline-derived CDR1 and CDR2 are LNHDA and SQIVND (reference sequence). The CDR3 covers 14 residues. CDR3 in amino acids: CASSMTENNQPQHF. The CDR3 bases are TGTGCCAGTAGTATGACAGAGAACAATCAGCCCCAGCATTTT.

In the case of this clone: A far larger clone differs by one base, so this is likely a read error. The conserved phenylalanine or tryptophan is not found at the CDR3 terminus, so this likely reflects a read error. The chain combines TRBV2 with TRBJ2-2, with 10 bases aligning to TRBD1. The CDR3 has 16 residues. Germline CDR1 reads SNHLY; CDR2 reads FYNNEI. With V trimmed by 8 bases and J by 4 bases, 10 bases remained unmatched. The CDR3, as DNA: TGTGCCAGCTCCGGGACAGGGGTCGGTCTCACCGGGGAGCTGTTTTCT. It yields the protein CASSGTGVGLTGELFS.

V usage is TRBV5-1 and J usage is TRBJ2-1, with TRBD2 matching over 14 bases. Germline V gene data show CDR1 as SGHRS and CDR2 as YFSETQ. The CDR3 is 14 amino acids. V shed 4 bases and J 13 bases; nucleotides not matched to a gene: 7. The CDR3 loop is CASSQGLAGVGQFF. In DNA form, the CDR3 reads TGCGCCAGCAGCCAGGGACTAGCGGGAGTAGGTCAGTTCTTC.

The V and J genes are TRBV28 and TRBJ1-2; 7 positions match TRBD1. This CDR3 spans 13 amino acids. V was pared by 7 bases and J by 4 bases, with 6 bases of the junction left unmatched. Germline values: CDR1 MDHEN, CDR2 SYDVKM. Here the CDR3 DNA reads TGTGCCAGCACCCCGGGACAGAGCTATGGCTACACCTTC. Translation: CASTPGQSYGYTF.

As regards this clone: At the DNA level, this CDR3 is encoded by other sequences in the same sample as well. This chain links TRBV10-1 with TRBJ2-1, with D perhaps matching TRBD2 (6 bases). CDR3 length: 14 residues. Looked up from germline, CDR1 is WNHNN and CDR2 is SYGVQD (reference sequence). Trimming removed 5 bases at V and 3 bases at J, with 11 bases between. CDR3 loop: CASSPAGSYNEQFF. CDR3 bases: TGCGCCAGCAGTCCCGCGGGAAGCTACAATGAGCAGTTCTTC.

V is TRBV28 and J is TRBJ2-6; D is perhaps TRBD1 or TRBD2 (5 bases each). V was cut by 4 bases and J by 0 bases, with 10 bases left in between. This CDR3 has 16 amino acids. CDR1 is MDHEN, CDR2 SYDVKM, per germline. The CDR3 reads CASSSPGLSGANVLTF. DNA of the CDR3: TGTGCCAGCAGTTCCCCGGGGCTCTCTGGGGCCAACGTCCTGACTTTC. Complete variable domain (other parts from reference TRBV28 and TRBJ2-6): DVKVTQSSRYLVKRTGEKVFLECVQDMDHENMFWYRQDPGLGLRLIYFSYDVKMKEKGDIPEGYSVSREKKERFSLILESASTNQTSMYLCASSSPGLSGANVLTFGAGSRLTVL.

This chain uses TRBV18 with TRBJ2-2; 8 positions agree with TRBD1. The CDR3 runs to 16 residues. The V and J ends lost 6 bases and 4 bases, in that order; junction bases with no gene match: 10. Germline V gene data show CDR1 as KGHSH and CDR2 as LQKENI. The CDR3 DNA follows: TGTGCCAGCTCGCGATTGGGACAGGACAGCACCGGGGAGCTGTTTTTT. This gives the protein CASSRLGQDSTGELFF.

In regard to this clone: This CDR3 is also generated by other DNA sequences in the sample. The rearrangement uses TRBV5-1 and TRBJ2-5; D is undetermined. V lost 0 bases to trimming and J lost 2 bases, with 8 bases between them. CDR3 size: 14 residues. Per the germline V gene, CDR1 is SGHRS and CDR2 is YFSETQ. The CDR3 nucleotides are TGCGCCAGCAGCTTGGTGGGTGCTCAAGAGACCCAGTACTTC. This gives the protein CASSLVGAQETQYF.

The V and J genes are TRBV21-1 and TRBJ2-3; the DNA was not compared with TRBD2, the D call given in the table. TRBV21-1 is reported as a pseudogene. CDR3 length equals 16 residues. The CDR3 DNA sequence: TGTGCCAGCAGCAAGAGACTAGCGGGAGGCACAGATACGCAGTATTTT. Encoded protein: CASSKRLAGGTDTQYF.

The rearrangement uses TRBV30 and TRBJ2-6; a possible D gene is TRBD2 (6 bases). CDR3 length: 17 amino acids. CDR1 GTSNPN and CDR2 SVGIG come from the germline V gene (reference sequence). V gave up 4 bases and J gave up 0 bases, with 16 bases separating them. The CDR3 DNA reads as TGTGCCTGGAACCGCGGGACTGATAGCTCTGGGGCCAACGTCCTGACTTTC. Encoded protein: CAWNRGTDSSGANVLTF. The full variable domain, completed using reference TRBV30 and TRBJ2-6, is SQTIHQWPATLVQPVGSPLSLECTVEGTSNPNLYWYRQAAGRGLQLLFYSVGIGQISSEVPQNLSASRPQDRQFILSSKKLLLSDSGFYLCAWNRGTDSSGANVLTFGAGSRLTVL.

J is TRBJ2-5 and V is TRBV27, with 12 positions matching TRBD2. J lost 7 bases, V lost 6 bases, and 3 bases had no gene match. The CDR3 is 13 amino acids. Germline V gives CDR1 MNHEY, CDR2 SMNVEV (reference sequence). Here the CDR3 DNA reads TGTGCCAGCAGGACTAGCGGGAGTGGGACCCAGTACTTC. It encodes CASRTSGSGTQYF.